The next 25 T cell receptor beta chains were all read from a single sample in a study of blood T cell repertoires in COVID-19. Clones were read by immunoSEQ multiplex PCR, and TCRdb kept only the in-frame ones, dropping some. The sample includes 100,000 to 150,000 clones, approximately 89% of them seen just once. The material sequenced was peripheral blood. The receptor set was obtained from a woman in her seventies with COVID-19, enrolled during active disease.

The chain employs TRBV18 and TRBJ2-6; D gene uncertain. Germline CDR1 and CDR2: KGHSH and LQKENI. The V and J ends lost 3 bases and 4 bases respectively, with 19 bases between them. This CDR3 region has 18 residues. The CDR3 protein is CASSPPLELGAGANVLTF. The CDR3 nucleotides are TGTGCCAGCTCACCGCCCCTGGAACTGGGCGCCGGGGCCAACGTCCTGACTTTC. Combining the CDR3 with reference TRBV18 and TRBJ2-6 gives the whole variable domain NAGVMQNPRHLVRRRGQEARLRCSPMKGHSHVYWYRQLPEEGLKFMVYLQKENIIDESGMPKERFSAEFPKEGPSILRIQQVVRGDSAAYFCASSPPLELGAGANVLTFGAGSRLTVL.

This clone appeared a single time. The rearrangement uses TRBV2 and TRBJ2-1, with D possibly matching TRBD2 (6 bases). The germline V gene encodes CDR1 SNHLY and CDR2 FYNNEI. With 0 bases removed from V and 7 bases from J, the gap between germline ends came to 7 bases. The CDR3 totals 13 residues. The CDR3: CASSEAGGNEQFF. CDR3 coding DNA: TGTGCCAGCAGTGAAGCCGGGGGTAATGAGCAGTTCTTC.

The rearrangement uses TRBV6-5 and TRBJ1-2, with D hard to call. This CDR3 has 14 residues. Trimming took off 1 base at V and 8 bases at J, with 14 bases between the two ends. The germline CDR1 and CDR2 sequences are MNHEY and SVGAGI. The CDR3 loop is CASSYYLGEGGYTF. The DNA for the CDR3 is TGTGCCAGCAGTTACTACCTCGGGGAGGGCGGCTACACCTTC.

The V gene is TRBV5-1, the J gene TRBJ1-1; D not resolved. The V gene lost 3 bases and the J gene lost 1 base, with 10 bases spanning the gap. CDR3 length: 14 residues. From germline, CDR1 is SGHRS and CDR2 YFSETQ. The CDR3 sequence: CASSSGAGNTEAFF. The CDR3 DNA is TGCGCCAGCAGCTCCGGCGCAGGGAACACTGAAGCTTTCTTT.

The sample holds a few counts of this clone. This rearrangement joins TRBV28 to TRBJ1-5; 8 bases agree with TRBD1. V dropped 3 bases and J dropped 3; count of bases not matched to a gene: 4. Germline V gives CDR1 MDHEN, CDR2 SYDVKM. This CDR3 contains 15 residues. This CDR3 reads CASSFDRGNNQPQHF. CDR3 nucleotides: TGTGCCAGCAGTTTTGACAGGGGTAACAATCAGCCCCAGCATTTT.

The chain uses TRBV6-6 and TRBJ2-7, with 8 bases matching TRBD1. In germline, CDR1 is MNHNY, CDR2 SVGAGI (reference sequence). V gave up 3 bases and J gave up 7 bases; unmatched junction bases: 5. The CDR3 contains 13 residues. Here the CDR3 reads CASSYQGAEEQYF. Here the CDR3 DNA reads TGTGCCAGCAGTTATCAGGGGGCGGAGGAGCAGTACTTC.

This rearrangement joins TRBV5-6 to TRBJ2-1; D might be TRBD2 (5 bases). The CDR3 extends over 13 amino acids. CDR1 and CDR2 from the germline V gene are SGHDT and YYEEEE. V lost 0 bases and J 6 bases, leaving 7 bases between the germline ends. In DNA, the CDR3 is TGTGCCAGCAGCTTGGGACGGGGCAATGAGCAGTTCTTC. Its protein product is CASSLGRGNEQFF. Based on the CDR3 plus reference TRBV5-6 and TRBJ2-1, the full variable domain is DAGVTQSPTHLIKTRGQQVTLRCSPKSGHDTVSWYQQALGQGPQFIFQYYEEEERQRGNFPDRFSGHQFPNYSSELNVNALLLGDSALYLCASSLGRGNEQFFGPGTRLTVL.

The V call is TRBV29-1, the J call TRBJ2-5, with D tentatively TRBD1 (5 bases). Trimming took off 7 bases at V and 4 bases at J, with 13 bases between the two ends. The CDR3 is 12 amino acids. Germline CDR1 and CDR2: SQVTM and ANQGSEA. The CDR3 spells CSDIGVGETQYF. CDR3 in DNA: TGCAGCGACATAGGGGTGGGAGAGACCCAGTACTTC. Together with reference TRBV29-1 and TRBJ2-5, the CDR3 gives the full variable domain: SAVISQKPSRDICQRGTSLTIQCQVDSQVTMMFWYRQQPGQSLTLIATANQGSEATYESGFVIDKFPISRPNLTFSTLTVSNMSPEDSSIYLCSDIGVGETQYFGPGTRLLVL.

The CDR3 sequence is CASSRGGTRTEAFF. In DNA form, the CDR3 reads TGTGCCAGCAGTCGAGGGGGCACGCGCACTGAAGCTTTCTTT. The chain recombines TRBV28 with TRBJ1-1, with 7 bases matching TRBD1. Per the germline V gene, CDR1 is MDHEN and CDR2 is SYDVKM. The J segment lost 4 bases and the V segment lost 5 bases, leaving 7 bases of the junction unmatched. CDR3 length: 14 residues.

The chain has TRBV11-3 and TRBJ2-7; TRBD1 aligns across 7 bases. J was trimmed by 6 bases and V by 5 bases; bases with no gene match: 13. The CDR3 length is 15 residues. CDR1 and CDR2 (germline): SGHNT, YENEEA. The chain's CDR3 is CASSEQGGAVSEQYF. The CDR3 DNA is TGTGCCAGCAGCGAGCAAGGGGGCGCAGTCTCCGAGCAGTACTTC.

This clone occurred a few times. The chain links TRBV5-6 to TRBJ1-4; 10 bases align to TRBD1. The trim removed 3 bases at V and 0 bases at J, leaving 5 bases unmatched. Germline values: CDR1 SGHDT, CDR2 YYEEEE. The CDR3 has 17 residues. The DNA for the CDR3 is TGTGCCAGCAGCTCCCGGGACAGGGGAGCAACTAATGAAAAACTGTTTTTT. Its translation: CASSSRDRGATNEKLFF.

The V call is TRBV6-4, the J call TRBJ2-1; D is unclear. Germline V lookup: CDR1 MRHNA, CDR2 SNTAGT. V lost 4 bases and J lost 0, with 16 bases in between. The length of the CDR3 is 17 residues. The chain's CDR3 is CASSVRLAQSSYNEQFF. The CDR3 nucleotides read TGTGCCAGCAGTGTCCGCTTGGCACAGAGCTCCTACAATGAGCAGTTCTTC.

This sequence joins TRBV19 and TRBJ2-3, with 8 bases that match TRBD2. CDR1 is LNHDA, CDR2 SQIVND, per germline (reference sequence). The junction had 3 bases not matched to a gene; V was cut back by 4 bases and J by 0 bases. The CDR3 has 15 residues. Here the CDR3 DNA reads TGTGCCAGTAGTACCAGCGGGAGTAGCACAGATACGCAGTATTTT. This encodes CASSTSGSSTDTQYF. Full variable domain (rest looked up from reference TRBV19 and TRBJ2-3): DGGITQSPKYLFRKEGQNVTLSCEQNLNHDAMYWYRQDPGQGLRLIYYSQIVNDFQKGDIAEGYSVSREKKESFPLTVTSAQKNPTAFYLCASSTSGSSTDTQYFGPGTRLTVL.

This rearrangement joins TRBV6-6 to TRBJ1-5; possible D gene TRBD1, 6 bases. This CDR3 contains 15 residues. Trimming shortened V by 2 bases and J by 4 bases, and 12 bases separated the two germline ends. Germline CDR1 reads MNHNY; CDR2 reads SVGAGI (reference sequence). CDR3 nucleotides: TGTGCCAGCAGTTACCCCGCAGGGGTAAATCAGCCCCAGCATTTT. It codes for CASSYPAGVNQPQHF.

J is TRBJ2-7 and V is TRBV6-6; D is unclear. This CDR3 is built from 15 residues. CDR1 is MNHNY, CDR2 SVGAGI, per germline (reference sequence). V was shortened by 2 bases and J by 3 bases, with 14 bases between the two germline ends. The CDR3 protein is CASSYGPGLNYEQYF. CDR3 sequence (DNA): TGTGCCAGCAGTTACGGTCCAGGTCTAAACTACGAGCAGTACTTC.

V is TRBV24-1 and J is TRBJ1-1, with TRBD1 matching over 11 bases. The CDR3 has 15 amino acids. After removal of 3 bases from V and 6 bases from J, the junction contained 5 bases not matched to a gene. Germline V lookup: CDR1 KGHDR, CDR2 SFDVKD. The CDR3 region is CATSDAPDRGPEAFF. The CDR3 DNA reads as TGTGCCACCAGTGATGCCCCGGACAGGGGGCCTGAAGCTTTCTTT.

The J gene is TRBJ1-4, the V gene TRBV14; D gene ambiguous. Trimming removed 3 bases at V and 4 bases at J, with 12 bases between. The CDR3 is made up of 15 amino acids. CDR1 is SGHDN and CDR2 is FVKESK in the germline V gene. Written as DNA, the CDR3 is TGTGCCAGCAGCCAGACGAGGCTGTTTAATGAAAAACTGTTTTTT. It encodes CASSQTRLFNEKLFF.

This clone has just one count. CDR3 loop: CASSLGTNPYEQYF. CDR3 coding DNA: TGTGCCAGCAGCTTGGGGACTAATCCCTACGAGCAGTACTTC. The V gene is TRBV5-4, the J gene TRBJ2-7, with D tentatively TRBD2 (6 bases). Trimming pared 0 bases from V and 2 bases from J, leaving 9 bases between. The CDR3 covers 14 residues. From germline, CDR1 is SGHNT and CDR2 YYREEE (reference sequence).

The chain employs TRBV4-1 and TRBJ1-1; 7 nucleotides match TRBD1. From germline, CDR1 is MGHRA and CDR2 YSYEKL. The CDR3 contains 15 residues. V lost 0 bases, J lost 5 bases, and 6 bases stayed unmatched. This chain's CDR3 is CASSQESTGKTEAFF. CDR3 DNA sequence: TGCGCCAGCAGCCAAGAATCGACAGGGAAAACTGAAGCTTTCTTT.

This clone was counted a single time. This chain connects TRBV18 to TRBJ1-2, with D possibly TRBD1 on 5 matching bases. The CDR3 length is 14 residues. V was shortened by 3 bases and J by 4 bases, with 12 bases between the two germline ends. The V gene's germline CDR1 is KGHSH and CDR2 LQKENI. CDR3 sequence reads: CASSPGGAGYGYTF. The CDR3, as DNA: TGTGCCAGCTCACCGGGCGGGGCGGGCTATGGCTACACCTTC.

This chain connects TRBV11-3 to TRBJ2-5; 7 nucleotides match TRBD2. This CDR3 spans 16 amino acids. Germline CDR1 reads SGHNT; CDR2 reads YENEEA. With V trimmed by 1 base and J by 2 bases, 7 bases remained unmatched. CDR3 nucleotide sequence: TGTGCCAGCAGCTTAGGAGGGCGGGGGAGACAAGAGACCCAGTACTTC. This translates into CASSLGGRGRQETQYF.

The chain is built from TRBV7-3 and TRBJ2-2; no clear D gene. The V gene's germline CDR1 is SGHTA and CDR2 FQGTGA. CDR3 size: 16 residues. The ends were cut back, 1 base at V and 6 bases at J, with 15 bases in the middle. CDR3 residues: CASSLIPATTPGELFF. The CDR3 nucleotides are TGTGCCAGCAGCTTAATACCAGCAACTACCCCCGGGGAGCTGTTTTTT.

J is TRBJ2-1 and V is TRBV20-1; tentative D call: TRBD1 (5 bases). Trimming pared 3 bases from V and 6 bases from J, leaving 12 bases between. The CDR3 is 13 residues long. In germline, CDR1 is DFQATT, CDR2 SNEGSKA (reference sequence). CDR3 sequence: CSASGQDRNEQFF. In DNA, the CDR3 is TGCAGTGCTAGTGGACAAGACCGCAATGAGCAGTTCTTC.

The rearrangement links TRBV3-1 (or the pseudogene TRBV3-2) to TRBJ1-1; D not certain. Trimming cost V 5 bases and J 0 bases, with 13 bases left between them. Germline CDR1 is LGHDT and CDR2 is YNNKEL (reference sequence). The length of the CDR3 is 15 residues. The CDR3 is CASSKGVWMNTEAFF. CDR3 bases: TGTGCCAGCAGCAAGGGAGTATGGATGAACACTGAAGCTTTCTTT.

V gene TRBV5-1 combines with J gene TRBJ2-2; 7 bases align to TRBD1. J lost 7 bases, V lost 0 bases, and 3 bases had no gene match. CDR3 length equals 14 residues. Germline V gene data show CDR1 as SGHRS and CDR2 as YFSETQ. The CDR3 coding sequence is TGCGCCAGCAGCTTGGAGGGGGCAAGCGGGGAGCTGTTTTTT. Encoded protein: CASSLEGASGELFF.